Following are 29 T cell receptor beta chains from one sample sequenced in a study of shared clonotypes between healthy human individuals. Repertoires were generated with immunoSEQ multiplex PCR, while TCRdb's copy carries only in-frame clones and drops some. The sample holds around 1.4 million clones, approximately 98.5% seen once. The sequenced sample was naive CD4+ T cells sorted from blood. Subset specified: CD45RA+ positively selected. The receptors derive from a man younger than 40 in good health.

This clone was seen only once. An end of the junction differs from the germline gene, which may be a read error. The chain links TRBV7-3 to TRBJ2-3; 7 bases are shared with TRBD1. Germline V gene lookup returns CDR1 SGHTA and CDR2 FQGTGA. The CDR3 runs to 15 residues. The CDR3 loop reads CASSFQQGSKDTQYF. The CDR3 DNA sequence: TGTGCCAGCAGCTTCCAACAGGGGAGCAAAGATACGCAGTATTTT.

This rearrangement joins TRBV6-5 to TRBJ1-1; no clear D. CDR1 MNHEY and CDR2 SVGAGI come from the germline V gene. This CDR3 is 13 amino acids long. Deletions cut 3 bases from V and 4 bases from J, with 9 bases between. The CDR3, as DNA: TGTGCCAGCAGTTATTATGACGGCACTGAAGCTTTCTTT. Protein: CASSYYDGTEAFF.

V gene TRBV18 combines with J gene TRBJ1-4; the D gene is possibly TRBD1 (6 bases). Germline V gives CDR1 KGHSH, CDR2 LQKENI. This CDR3 has 16 amino acids. Deletions cut 3 bases from V and 4 bases from J, with 15 bases between. The CDR3: CASSPPTGDDNEKLFF. The CDR3 region has the DNA TGTGCCAGCTCACCCCCGACAGGAGACGATAATGAAAAACTGTTTTTT.

For this clone: The junction and the germline gene differ at one end; a read error may be behind it. DNA of the CDR3: TGTGCCAGCAGCCCGGCCCCCCCAGCCCGCTCCCACGAGCAGTACTTC. It yields the protein CASSPAPPARSHEQYF. The genes are TRBV5-4 and TRBJ2-7; no reliable D call. The CDR3 has 16 residues. Germline values: CDR1 SGHNT, CDR2 YYREEE (reference sequence).

V and J are TRBV7-2 and TRBJ2-7; D is possibly TRBD2 (6 bases). Germline CDR1 is SGHTA and CDR2 is FQGNSA. The CDR3 is 16 amino acids. The V gene lost 5 bases and the J gene lost 2 bases, with 19 bases spanning the gap. The CDR3 is CASSPGPAGSAYEQYF. CDR3 DNA: TGTGCCAGCAGCCCTGGTCCAGCCGGGAGTGCCTACGAGCAGTACTTC.

The chain joins TRBV6-1 to TRBJ2-2; possibly TRBD1 for D (6 bases). There are 14 residues in the CDR3. Germline loops: CDR1 MNHNS, CDR2 SASEGT. V was shortened by 5 bases and J by 5 bases, with 12 bases between the two germline ends. CDR3 DNA: TGTGCCAGCAGTTCTAAAGACAGGACCGGGGAGCTGTTTTTT. It is translated as CASSSKDRTGELFF.

The chain recombines TRBV2 with TRBJ2-7; 7 bases align to TRBD2. V dropped 8 bases and J dropped 3; count of bases not matched to a gene: 7. This CDR3 has 13 residues. CDR1 is SNHLY, CDR2 FYNNEI, per germline. CDR3 sequence reads: CASYGLEDYEQYF. DNA for the CDR3: TGTGCCAGCTACGGACTAGAGGACTACGAGCAGTACTTC. The variable domain in full, with the rest retrieved from reference TRBV2 and TRBJ2-7, is EPEVTQTPSHQVTQMGQEVILRCVPISNHLYFYWYRQILGQKVEFLVSFYNNEISEKSEIFDDQFSVERPDGSNFTLKIRSTKLEDSAMYFCASYGLEDYEQYFGPGTRLTVT.

The CDR3 DNA is TGTGCCAGCAGTAAAAGAGGGCTAGCGGACTACGAGCAGTACTTC. This sequence encodes CASSKRGLADYEQYF. The rearrangement joins TRBV6-1 to TRBJ2-7; TRBD2 aligns across 7 bases. The V and J ends lost 5 bases and 3 bases, in that order; junction bases with no gene match: 10. Germline-derived CDR1 and CDR2 are MNHNS and SASEGT. This CDR3 is 15 amino acids long.

The V gene is TRBV18, the J gene TRBJ1-2; D ambiguous. The V end was cut by 2 bases, the J end by 0 bases, with 10 bases between. The CDR3 spans 15 residues. The V gene's germline CDR1 is KGHSH and CDR2 LQKENI. The CDR3 reads CASSPMDGANYGYTF. DNA for the CDR3: TGTGCCAGCTCACCAATGGATGGAGCTAACTATGGCTACACCTTC. The variable domain in full, completed from reference TRBV18 and TRBJ1-2, reads NAGVMQNPRHLVRRRGQEARLRCSPMKGHSHVYWYRQLPEEGLKFMVYLQKENIIDESGMPKERFSAEFPKEGPSILRIQQVVRGDSAAYFCASSPMDGANYGYTFGSGTRLTVV.

The chain recombines TRBV6-1 with TRBJ2-7, with 15 bases matching TRBD2. Unmatched junction bases numbered 3, after V lost 0 bases and J lost 6 bases. This CDR3 has 16 residues. Germline CDR1 reads MNHNS; CDR2 reads SASEGT. The CDR3 nucleotides read TGTGCCAGCAGTGAAGCCGTGGGACTAGCGGGAGGCGAGCAGTACTTC. It is translated as CASSEAVGLAGGEQYF.

This chain connects TRBV18 to TRBJ2-7, with D hard to call. Trimming stripped 2 bases from V and 3 bases from J, with 17 bases between. The CDR3 spans 16 residues. The germline CDR1 and CDR2 sequences are KGHSH and LQKENI. The CDR3 DNA reads TGTGCCAGCTCACCAGGCCCCTCCACAGCCGTCTACGAGCAGTACTTC. Translation: CASSPGPSTAVYEQYF.

The chain recombines TRBV18 with TRBJ1-5; D gene unclear. The CDR3 length is 16 residues. V was trimmed by 2 bases and J by 2 bases, leaving 13 bases between them. Germline values: CDR1 KGHSH, CDR2 LQKENI. The CDR3 DNA reads as TGTGCCAGCTCACCAACGCACAAAGTAGGCAATCAGCCCCAGCATTTT. This translates into CASSPTHKVGNQPQHF. The full variable domain, its missing parts supplied by reference TRBV18 and TRBJ1-5, is NAGVMQNPRHLVRRRGQEARLRCSPMKGHSHVYWYRQLPEEGLKFMVYLQKENIIDESGMPKERFSAEFPKEGPSILRIQQVVRGDSAAYFCASSPTHKVGNQPQHFGDGTRLSIL.

The chain recombines TRBV5-1 with TRBJ2-1; D uncertain. The CDR3 totals 14 residues. Germline assignment: CDR1 SGHRS and CDR2 YFSETQ. Deletions cut 4 bases from V and 3 bases from J, with 11 bases between. The CDR3: CASSLRRNYNEQFF. Written as DNA, the CDR3 is TGCGCCAGCAGCCTGAGACGGAACTACAATGAGCAGTTCTTC.

This clone was seen once. This sequence joins TRBV7-2 and TRBJ2-6, with 8 positions matching TRBD1. From germline, CDR1 is SGHTA and CDR2 FQGNSA. This CDR3 is built from 18 residues. Trimming removed 2 bases from V and 1 base from J; junction bases left unmatched: 7. DNA of the CDR3: TGTGCCAGCAGCTTACAAGGACAGGGCTCTTCTGGGGCCAACGTCCTGACTTTC. Encoded protein: CASSLQGQGSSGANVLTF.

A remark on this clone: Other DNA sequences in the same sample also yield this CDR3. The chain joins TRBV2 to TRBJ2-1, with D hard to call. The CDR3 extends over 11 amino acids. V shed 6 bases and J shed 4 bases, with 4 bases lying between them. CDR1 and CDR2 from the germline V gene are SNHLY and FYNNEI. The CDR3 nucleotides are TGTGCCAGCAGCGGATACAATGAGCAGTTCTTC. Its translation: CASSGYNEQFF.

The chain joins TRBV5-6 to TRBJ1-5; D is unresolved. The CDR3 is 15 residues long. Germline V gene lookup returns CDR1 SGHDT and CDR2 YYEEEE. Trimming took off 3 bases at V and 5 bases at J, with 15 bases between the two ends. The CDR3: CASSSARRPHQPQHF. The CDR3, as DNA: TGTGCCAGCAGCTCGGCACGGAGGCCCCATCAGCCCCAGCATTTT.

The CDR3 spells CASSLIAGTDTQYF. The CDR3 coding sequence is TGTGCCAGCAGTTTAATAGCGGGAACAGATACGCAGTATTTT. The chain links TRBV28 to TRBJ2-3; TRBD2 matches 8 bases. CDR3 size: 14 residues. The germline V gene encodes CDR1 MDHEN and CDR2 SYDVKM. The V and J ends lost 2 bases and 3 bases, in that order; junction bases with no gene match: 1.

This clone occurred once. This CDR3 reads CASSLRGGKQYF. In DNA, the CDR3 is TGTGCCAGCAGCCTTAGGGGGGGAAAACAGTACTTC. V and J are TRBV5-8 and TRBJ2-7, with D perhaps TRBD2 (7 bases). The germline gives CDR1 SGHTS, CDR2 YDEGEE. Deletions cut 4 bases from V and 10 bases from J, with 15 bases between. The CDR3 has 12 residues.

This chain connects TRBV7-9 to TRBJ2-1; 11 bases agree with TRBD2. Looked up from germline, CDR1 is SEHNR and CDR2 is FQNEAQ (reference sequence). Unmatched junction bases numbered 11, after V lost 5 bases and J lost 2 bases. This CDR3 contains 18 residues. CDR3 amino acids: CASSAGLAEGVPYNEQFF. The CDR3 region has the DNA TGTGCCAGCAGCGCGGGACTAGCGGAGGGGGTTCCCTACAATGAGCAGTTCTTC. Full variable domain (rest looked up from reference TRBV7-9 and TRBJ2-1): DTGVSQNPRHKITKRGQNVTFRCDPISEHNRLYWYRQTLGQGPEFLTYFQNEAQLEKSRLLSDRFSAERPKGSFSTLEIQRTEQGDSAMYLCASSAGLAEGVPYNEQFFGPGTRLTVL.

The V call is TRBV5-8, the J call TRBJ2-7; no clear D gene. The V end was cut by 4 bases, the J end by 4 bases, with 6 bases between. Germline assignment: CDR1 SGHTS and CDR2 YDEGEE. The CDR3 consists of 11 residues. The CDR3 DNA is TGTGCCAGCAGCGGACCATACGAGCAGTACTTC. It encodes CASSGPYEQYF.

The chain is built from TRBV27 and TRBJ1-1; no clear D. Per germline, CDR1 MNHEY and CDR2 SMNVEV (reference sequence). The CDR3 has 15 residues. Trimming shortened V by 2 bases and J by 1 base, and 11 bases separated the two germline ends. CDR3 amino acids: CASSLGRGTNTEAFF. CDR3 bases: TGTGCCAGCAGTTTAGGCCGGGGAACGAACACTGAAGCTTTCTTT.

The J gene is TRBJ2-7, the V gene TRBV5-1, with TRBD2 as a possible D gene (5 bases). This CDR3 contains 16 residues. Germline V lookup: CDR1 SGHRS, CDR2 YFSETQ. V lost 0 bases and J 5 bases, leaving 18 bases between the germline ends. The CDR3 is CASSLGAWLAFHEQYF. CDR3 DNA sequence: TGCGCCAGCAGCTTGGGAGCCTGGCTAGCTTTCCACGAGCAGTACTTC.

The J gene is TRBJ2-7, the V gene TRBV28; 9 bases line up with TRBD1. CDR1 and CDR2 from the germline V gene are MDHEN and SYDVKM. The junction had 6 bases not matched to a gene; V was cut back by 2 bases and J by 4 bases. The CDR3 is 15 residues long. DNA of the CDR3: TGTGCCAGCAGTTTAACAGGGGGCTTTGGGTACGAGCAGTACTTC. Its translation: CASSLTGGFGYEQYF.

The rearrangement links TRBV14 to TRBJ2-1, with 7 bases fitting TRBD1. Looked up from germline, CDR1 is SGHDN and CDR2 is FVKESK. There are 14 residues in the CDR3. J lost 6 bases, V lost 0 bases, and 2 bases had no gene match. The CDR3 DNA follows: TGTGCCAGCAGCCAAGAACCAGGGGGCAATGAGCAGTTCTTC. It yields the protein CASSQEPGGNEQFF. Based on the CDR3 plus reference TRBV14 and TRBJ2-1, the full variable domain is EAGVTQFPSHSVIEKGQTVTLRCDPISGHDNLYWYRRVMGKEIKFLLHFVKESKQDESGMPNNRFLAERTGGTYSTLKVQPAELEDSGVYFCASSQEPGGNEQFFGPGTRLTVL.

The chain joins TRBV10-2 to TRBJ1-4, with D hard to call. With 1 base removed from V and 8 bases from J, the gap between germline ends came to 11 bases. The CDR3 length is 14 residues. Germline lookup yields CDR1 WSHSY and CDR2 SAAADI. The CDR3 bases are TGCGCCAGCAGTGAGTGGGTGGGTAACGAAAAACTGTTTTTT. Amino acids: CASSEWVGNEKLFF.

J is TRBJ1-4 and V is TRBV4-3; 8 bases match TRBD1. Germline V gene lookup returns CDR1 LGHNA and CDR2 YSLEER. Trimming removed 4 bases from V and 3 bases from J; junction bases left unmatched: 7. The CDR3 totals 16 residues. The CDR3 DNA is TGCGCCAGCAGCCCCGGCAGGGGGCAAGCTAATGAAAAACTGTTTTTT. It codes for CASSPGRGQANEKLFF.

The V call is TRBV27, the J call TRBJ2-7; D may be TRBD2 (6 bases). Germline values: CDR1 MNHEY, CDR2 SMNVEV (reference sequence). CDR3 length equals 14 residues. V was shortened by 3 bases and J by 3 bases, with 12 bases between the two germline ends. CDR3 DNA: TGTGCCAGCAGTTTCGTCGGGAGCATCTACGAGCAGTACTTC. Protein: CASSFVGSIYEQYF.

This CDR3 reads CASKIEFGGEDKGAGELFF. DNA of the CDR3: TGTGCCAGCAAGATCGAATTTGGTGGGGAAGACAAAGGCGCCGGGGAGCTGTTTTTT. J is TRBJ2-2 and V is TRBV2; D remains ambiguous. The CDR3 has 19 residues. Deletions cut 7 bases from V and 6 bases from J, with 30 bases between. Germline V lookup: CDR1 SNHLY, CDR2 FYNNEI.

The chain joins TRBV29-1 to TRBJ1-1; D remains unclear. The ends were cut back, 2 bases at V and 11 bases at J, with 21 bases in the middle. Germline V gene sequence: CDR1 SQVTM, CDR2 ANQGSEA. The CDR3 loop spans 14 amino acids. The CDR3 loop is CSVERGSSLSRAFF. The CDR3 nucleotides are TGCAGCGTTGAAAGAGGGTCCAGTCTGAGTAGGGCTTTCTTT.